The 2 T cell receptor beta chains in this list originate from one sample, sequenced in a study of shared clonotypes between healthy human individuals. The table came from immunoSEQ multiplex PCR; TCRdb's copy has only in-frame clones and leaves some out. The sample shows around 940,000 clones, approximately 80% of them seen only once. Sequenced: memory CD4+ T cells sorted from blood. Subset given: CD45RA-negative fraction. All receptors derive from a man between 18 and 35 years old in good health.

V and J are TRBV10-3 and TRBJ1-1, with D maybe TRBD1 (6 bases). The CDR3 loop spans 15 amino acids. Germline V gene sequence: CDR1 ENHRY, CDR2 SYGVKD. V was cut by 6 bases and J by 1 base, with 15 bases left in between. CDR3 in DNA: TGTGCCATCAGGCCGGACAGTGTGGGGAACACTGAAGCTTTCTTT. It specifies CAIRPDSVGNTEAFF.

This rearrangement joins TRBV28 to TRBJ1-6, with 10 bases identical to TRBD1. This CDR3 has 14 amino acids. The germline CDR1 and CDR2 sequences are MDHEN and SYDVKM. V lost 4 bases, J lost 8 bases, and 2 bases stayed unmatched. The CDR3 is CASSSGTGDSPLHF. CDR3 coding DNA: TGTGCCAGCAGTTCCGGGACAGGGGATTCACCCCTCCACTTT.